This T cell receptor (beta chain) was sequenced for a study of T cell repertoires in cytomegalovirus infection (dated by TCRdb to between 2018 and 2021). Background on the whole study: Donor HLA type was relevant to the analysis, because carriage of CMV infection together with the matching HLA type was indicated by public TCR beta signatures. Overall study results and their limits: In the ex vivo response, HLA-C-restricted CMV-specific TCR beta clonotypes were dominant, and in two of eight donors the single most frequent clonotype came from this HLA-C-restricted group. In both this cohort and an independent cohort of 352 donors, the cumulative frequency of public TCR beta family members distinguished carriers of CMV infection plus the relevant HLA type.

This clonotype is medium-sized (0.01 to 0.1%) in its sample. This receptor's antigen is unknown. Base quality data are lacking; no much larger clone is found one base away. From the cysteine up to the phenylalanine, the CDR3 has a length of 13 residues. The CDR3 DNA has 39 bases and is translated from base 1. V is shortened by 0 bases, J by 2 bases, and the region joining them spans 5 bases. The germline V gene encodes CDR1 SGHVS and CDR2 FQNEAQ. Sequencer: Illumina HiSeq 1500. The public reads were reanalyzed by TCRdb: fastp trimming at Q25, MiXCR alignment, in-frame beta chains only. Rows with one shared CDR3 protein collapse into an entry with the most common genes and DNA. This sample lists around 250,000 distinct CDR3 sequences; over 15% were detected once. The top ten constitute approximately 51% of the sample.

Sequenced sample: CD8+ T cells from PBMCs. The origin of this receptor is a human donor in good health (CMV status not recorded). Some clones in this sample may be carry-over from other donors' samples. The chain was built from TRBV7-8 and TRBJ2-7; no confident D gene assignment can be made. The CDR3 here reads CASSLAQPYEQYF. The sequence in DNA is TGTGCCAGCAGCTTAGCCCAGCCCTACGAGCAGTACTTC.